This section outlines one T cell receptor (beta chain) sequence together with its context. Clones were sequenced by immunoSEQ multiplex PCR, and TCRdb holds only the in-frame ones, with some missing. The repertoire holds 180,000 or so clones, roughly 88% seen once, with around 8% in the top ten. The data stem from a study of T cell responses to AZD1222 COVID-19 vaccine. Source: peripheral blood, taken on day 0 of AZD1222 vaccination. This receptor was identified in an adult in good health.

CDR3 loop: CASSQMGLALHDEQYF. CDR3 DNA sequence: TGTGCCAGCAGCCAGATGGGACTAGCCCTCCACGACGAGCAGTACTTC. The chain carries TRBV5-6 and TRBJ2-7; 9 bases line up with TRBD2. J lost 5 bases, V lost 4 bases, and 13 bases had no gene match. The CDR3 is 16 residues long. In germline, CDR1 is SGHDT, CDR2 YYEEEE.